This T cell receptor (beta chain) was found in a study of T cell repertoires in cytomegalovirus infection. Overall study context: Shared public TCR beta signatures pointed to both CMV infection and a matching HLA type. Study-wide points: HLA-C-restricted, CMV-specific TCR beta clonotypes were dominant ex vivo.

Comments on this clonotype: Its target is unknown.

TCRdb used MiXCR to reprocess the reads, holding one entry per CDR3 protein. The sample consists of under 350,000 distinct CDR3 sequences, roughly a fifth of them appearing once. Between the trimmed V and J ends, which lost 3 bases and 1 base, there was a span of 9 bases. Germline values: CDR1 MNHEY, CDR2 SMNVEV (reference sequence). The CDR3 runs 15 residues. The gene calls are TRBV27 and TRBJ2-2; D might be TRBD2 (5 bases). This TCR derives from a human donor in good health (CMV status not recorded). Some clones in this sample may be carry-over from other donors' samples. The source was cultured PBMCs, collected from culture after CMV antigen stimulation. The CDR3 is CASSFSGKNTGELFF. The CDR3 region has the DNA TGTGCCAGCAGTTTCAGCGGAAAGAACACCGGGGAGCTGTTTTTT.